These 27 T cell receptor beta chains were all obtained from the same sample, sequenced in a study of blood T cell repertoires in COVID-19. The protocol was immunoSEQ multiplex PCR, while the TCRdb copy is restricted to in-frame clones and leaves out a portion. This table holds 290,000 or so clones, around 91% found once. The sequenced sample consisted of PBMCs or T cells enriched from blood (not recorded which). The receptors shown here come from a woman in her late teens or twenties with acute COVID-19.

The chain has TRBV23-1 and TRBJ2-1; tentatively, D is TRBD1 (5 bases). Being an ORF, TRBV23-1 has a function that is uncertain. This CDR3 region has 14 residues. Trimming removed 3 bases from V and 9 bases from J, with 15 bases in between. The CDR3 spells CASSQFGPRAEQFF. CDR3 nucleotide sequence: TGCGCCAGCAGTCAGTTCGGGCCCAGGGCTGAGCAGTTCTTC.

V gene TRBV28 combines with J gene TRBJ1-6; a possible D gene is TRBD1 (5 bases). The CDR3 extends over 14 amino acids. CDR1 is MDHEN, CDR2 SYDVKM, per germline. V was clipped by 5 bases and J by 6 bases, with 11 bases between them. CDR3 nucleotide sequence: TGTGCCAGCAGTGATGACAGCATTAATTCACCCCTCCACTTT. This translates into CASSDDSINSPLHF.

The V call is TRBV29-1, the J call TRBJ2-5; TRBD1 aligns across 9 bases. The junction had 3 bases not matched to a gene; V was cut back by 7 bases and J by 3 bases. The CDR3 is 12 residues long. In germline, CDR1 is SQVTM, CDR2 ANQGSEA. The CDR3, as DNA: TGCAGCGGTGACAGGGGGGAAGAGACCCAGTACTTC. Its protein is CSGDRGEETQYF.

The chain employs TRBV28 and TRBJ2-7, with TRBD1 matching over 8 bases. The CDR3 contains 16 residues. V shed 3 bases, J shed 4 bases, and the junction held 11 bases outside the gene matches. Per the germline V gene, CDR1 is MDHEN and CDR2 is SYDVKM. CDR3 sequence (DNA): TGTGCCAGCAGTTTTCCAGGGGGCTACTCTCAGTACGAGCAGTACTTC. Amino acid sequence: CASSFPGGYSQYEQYF.

CDR3 sequence (DNA): TGCAGCGTTGAAGACGAGGAGGCCGTGGGGTATGGCTACACCTTC. Translating it yields CSVEDEEAVGYGYTF. The rearrangement uses TRBV29-1 and TRBJ1-2, with D hard to call. The CDR3 sequence is 15 residues long. Germline V gives CDR1 SQVTM, CDR2 ANQGSEA. The V end was cut by 0 bases, the J end by 5 bases, with 16 bases between.

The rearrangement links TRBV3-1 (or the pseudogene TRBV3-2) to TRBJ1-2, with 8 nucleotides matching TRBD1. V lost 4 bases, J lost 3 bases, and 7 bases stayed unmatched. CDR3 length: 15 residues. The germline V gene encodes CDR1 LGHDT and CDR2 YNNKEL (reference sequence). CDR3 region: CASSLWADRDYGYTF. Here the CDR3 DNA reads TGTGCCAGCAGCCTGTGGGCGGACAGGGACTATGGCTACACCTTC.

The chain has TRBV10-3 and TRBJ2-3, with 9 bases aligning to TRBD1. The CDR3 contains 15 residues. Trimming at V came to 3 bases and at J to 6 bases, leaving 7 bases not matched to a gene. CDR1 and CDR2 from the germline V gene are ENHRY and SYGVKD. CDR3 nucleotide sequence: TGTGCCATCAGTGAATTACAGGGGGCAATGGATACGCAGTATTTT. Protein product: CAISELQGAMDTQYF.

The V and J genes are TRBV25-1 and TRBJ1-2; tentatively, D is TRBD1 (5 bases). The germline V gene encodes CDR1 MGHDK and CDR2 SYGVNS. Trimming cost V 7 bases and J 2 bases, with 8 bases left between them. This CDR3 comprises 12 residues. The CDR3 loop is CASMRQNYGYTF. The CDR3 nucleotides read TGTGCCAGCATGAGACAGAACTATGGCTACACCTTC.

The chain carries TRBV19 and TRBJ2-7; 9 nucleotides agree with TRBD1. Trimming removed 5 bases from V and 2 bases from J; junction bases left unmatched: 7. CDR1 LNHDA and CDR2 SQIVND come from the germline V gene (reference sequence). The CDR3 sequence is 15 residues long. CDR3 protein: CASSDRDRVTYEQYF. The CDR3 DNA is TGTGCCAGTAGTGACCGGGACAGGGTGACCTACGAGCAGTACTTC.

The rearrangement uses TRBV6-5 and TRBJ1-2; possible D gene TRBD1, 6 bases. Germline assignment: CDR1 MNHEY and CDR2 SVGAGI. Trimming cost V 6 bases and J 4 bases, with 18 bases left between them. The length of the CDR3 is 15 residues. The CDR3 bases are TGTGCCAGCAGGCCCTCCGGACAGTCTTTCTATGGCTACACCTTC. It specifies CASRPSGQSFYGYTF.

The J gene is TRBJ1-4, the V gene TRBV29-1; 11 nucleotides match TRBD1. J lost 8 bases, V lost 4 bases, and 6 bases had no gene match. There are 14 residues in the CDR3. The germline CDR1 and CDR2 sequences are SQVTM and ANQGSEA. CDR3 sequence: CSVGGTGGFEKLFF. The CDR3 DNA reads TGCAGCGTTGGTGGGACAGGGGGTTTCGAAAAACTGTTTTTT.

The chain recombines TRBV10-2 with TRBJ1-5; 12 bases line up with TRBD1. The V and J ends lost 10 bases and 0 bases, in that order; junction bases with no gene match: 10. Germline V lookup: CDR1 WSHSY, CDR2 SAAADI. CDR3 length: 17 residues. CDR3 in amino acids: CATHGTGGFPSNQPQHF. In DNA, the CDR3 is TGCGCCACCCACGGGACAGGGGGCTTTCCTAGCAATCAGCCCCAGCATTTT.

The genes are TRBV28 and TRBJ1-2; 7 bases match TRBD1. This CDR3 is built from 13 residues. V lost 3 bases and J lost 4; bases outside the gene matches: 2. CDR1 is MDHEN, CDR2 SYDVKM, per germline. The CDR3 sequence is CASSLTGRYGYTF. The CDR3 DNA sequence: TGTGCCAGCAGTTTGACAGGGCGCTATGGCTACACCTTC.

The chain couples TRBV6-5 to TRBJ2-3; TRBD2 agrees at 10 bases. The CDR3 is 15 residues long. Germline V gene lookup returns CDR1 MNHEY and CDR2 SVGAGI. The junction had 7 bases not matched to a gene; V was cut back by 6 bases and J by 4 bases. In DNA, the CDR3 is TGTGCCAGCAGGACGGGACTAGCGTCGCCAGATACGCAGTATTTT. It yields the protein CASRTGLASPDTQYF.

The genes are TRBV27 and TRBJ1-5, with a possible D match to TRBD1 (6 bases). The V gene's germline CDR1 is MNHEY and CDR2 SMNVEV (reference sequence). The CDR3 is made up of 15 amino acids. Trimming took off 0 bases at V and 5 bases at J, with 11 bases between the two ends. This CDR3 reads CASSLSSSGDQPQHF. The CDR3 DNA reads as TGTGCCAGCAGTTTATCATCGTCAGGGGATCAGCCCCAGCATTTT.

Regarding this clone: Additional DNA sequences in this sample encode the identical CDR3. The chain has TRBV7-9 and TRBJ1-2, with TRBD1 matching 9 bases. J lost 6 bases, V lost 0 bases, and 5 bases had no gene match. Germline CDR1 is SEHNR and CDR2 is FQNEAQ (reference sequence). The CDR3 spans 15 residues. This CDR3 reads CASSLAGQGRDGYTF. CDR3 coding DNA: TGTGCCAGCAGCTTAGCCGGACAGGGGAGGGATGGCTACACCTTC.

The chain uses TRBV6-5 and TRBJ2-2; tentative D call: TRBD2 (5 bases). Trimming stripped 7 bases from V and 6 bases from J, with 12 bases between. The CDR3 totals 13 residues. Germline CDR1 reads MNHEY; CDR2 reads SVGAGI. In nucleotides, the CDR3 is TGTGCCAGCACCAGGTCGGGGTCCGGGGAGCTGTTTTTT. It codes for CASTRSGSGELFF.

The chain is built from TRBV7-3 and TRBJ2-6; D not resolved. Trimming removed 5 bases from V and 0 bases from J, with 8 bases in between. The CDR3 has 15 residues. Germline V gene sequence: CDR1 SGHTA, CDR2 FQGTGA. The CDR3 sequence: CASSPWASGANVLTF. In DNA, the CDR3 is TGTGCCAGCAGCCCCTGGGCCTCTGGGGCCAACGTCCTGACTTTC.

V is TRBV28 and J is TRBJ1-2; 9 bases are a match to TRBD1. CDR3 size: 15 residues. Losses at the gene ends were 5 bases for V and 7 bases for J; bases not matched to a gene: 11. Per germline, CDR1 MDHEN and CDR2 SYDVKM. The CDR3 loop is CASSPLGQGRGGYTF. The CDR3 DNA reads TGTGCCAGCAGTCCCTTGGGACAGGGACGTGGTGGCTACACCTTC.

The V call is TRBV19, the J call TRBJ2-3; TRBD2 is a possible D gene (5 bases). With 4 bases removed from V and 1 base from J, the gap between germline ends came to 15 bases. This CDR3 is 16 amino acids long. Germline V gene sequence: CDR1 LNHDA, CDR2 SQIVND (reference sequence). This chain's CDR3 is CASSTQGSSRTDTQYF. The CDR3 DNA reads TGTGCCAGTAGTACCCAAGGGAGTAGCCGCACAGATACGCAGTATTTT.

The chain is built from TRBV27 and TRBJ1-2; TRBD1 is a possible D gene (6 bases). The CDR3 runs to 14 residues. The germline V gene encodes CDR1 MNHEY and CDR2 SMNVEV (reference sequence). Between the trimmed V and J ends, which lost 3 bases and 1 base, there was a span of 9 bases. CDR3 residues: CASSLQGLNYGYTF. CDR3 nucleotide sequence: TGTGCCAGCAGTTTGCAGGGGCTTAACTATGGCTACACCTTC.

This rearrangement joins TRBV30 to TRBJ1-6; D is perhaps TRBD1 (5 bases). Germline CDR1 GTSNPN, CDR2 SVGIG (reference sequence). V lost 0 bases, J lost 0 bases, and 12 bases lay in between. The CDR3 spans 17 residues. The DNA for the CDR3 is TGTGCCTGGAGTGTAGGCCTCGACAGCTCCTATAATTCACCCCTCCACTTT. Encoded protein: CAWSVGLDSSYNSPLHF.

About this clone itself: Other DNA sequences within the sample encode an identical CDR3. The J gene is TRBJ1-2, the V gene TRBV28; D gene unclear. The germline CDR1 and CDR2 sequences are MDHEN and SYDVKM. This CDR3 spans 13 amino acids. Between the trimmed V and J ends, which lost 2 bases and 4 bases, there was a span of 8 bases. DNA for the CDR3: TGTGCCAGCAGTTTAGAACAAGTCTATGGCTACACCTTC. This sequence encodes CASSLEQVYGYTF.

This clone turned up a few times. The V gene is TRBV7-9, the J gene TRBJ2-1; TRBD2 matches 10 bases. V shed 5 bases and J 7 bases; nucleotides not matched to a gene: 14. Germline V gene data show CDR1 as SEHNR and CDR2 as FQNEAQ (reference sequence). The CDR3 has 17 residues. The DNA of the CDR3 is TGTGCCAGCAGCGGATACCAGCGGGAGGGCCTGTGGAATGAGCAGTTCTTC. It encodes CASSGYQREGLWNEQFF.

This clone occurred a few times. CDR3 sequence (DNA): TGTGCCAGCAGCCCGAGCGGGAGGCTCCTCTACGAGCAGTACTTC. Protein sequence: CASSPSGRLLYEQYF. The chain links TRBV7-9 to TRBJ2-7; 9 positions agree with TRBD2. V was clipped by 5 bases and J by 3 bases; unmatched bases: 8. The germline V gene encodes CDR1 SEHNR and CDR2 FQNEAQ (reference sequence). This CDR3 is 15 amino acids long.

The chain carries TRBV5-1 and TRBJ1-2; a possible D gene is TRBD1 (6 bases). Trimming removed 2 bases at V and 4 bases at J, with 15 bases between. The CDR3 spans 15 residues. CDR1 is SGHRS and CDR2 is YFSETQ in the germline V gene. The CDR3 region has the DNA TGCGCCAGCAGCTTCTTCTACAGGGACGGCTATGGCTACACCTTC. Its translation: CASSFFYRDGYGYTF.

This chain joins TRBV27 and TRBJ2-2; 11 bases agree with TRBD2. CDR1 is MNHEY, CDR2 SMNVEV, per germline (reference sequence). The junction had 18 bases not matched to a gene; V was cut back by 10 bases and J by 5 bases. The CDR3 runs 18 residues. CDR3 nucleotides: TGTGCCACCCAGCCGACACCGAGGGTAGCGGGAGGGACCGGGGAGCTGTTTTTT. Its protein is CATQPTPRVAGGTGELFF.